The rows below give T cell receptor beta chains drawn from one sample of a study of T-cell reconstitution after alpha-beta-depleted transplantation in children. Using its own MiXCR run on the PCR reads, TCRdb lists one record per CDR3 protein. This sample carries fewer than 1 million distinct CDR3 sequences, about 16% of them seen once, and the ten largest clones take approximately 5%. This sample comprised PBMCs, mostly from graft donor cells, obtained 360 days after TCRalphabeta/CD19-depleted stem cell transplant. The receptor set was obtained from a male patient aged 10-17 years who had a stem cell transplant for acute lymphoblastic leukemia, so the T cells may come from the graft donor. Both conserved end residues are part of each CDR3.

v_gene	j_gene	len	CDR3aa
TRBV5-1	TRBJ2-1	16	CASSVEGRGTYNEQFF
TRBV29-1	TRBJ2-1	16	CSVVGASGMSYNEQFF
TRBV5-5	TRBJ1-2	13	CASSLLQNYGYTF
TRBV12-3/TRBV12-4	TRBJ1-1	13	CASKVRLNTEAFF
TRBV2	TRBJ2-1	16	CASSDPTSGDYNEQFF
TRBV20-1	TRBJ2-7	13	CSARENRDYEQYF
TRBV6-2/TRBV6-3	TRBJ1-2	11	CASSLKQYYTF
TRBV18	TRBJ2-1	12	CASSPLAGERFF
TRBV5-1	TRBJ2-5	13	CASSFGGALTQYF
TRBV10-3	TRBJ2-1	15	CAISDTSPSYNEQFF
TRBV7-8	TRBJ2-5	14	CASSPEDYQETQYF
TRBV4-1	TRBJ2-3	14	CASNHLAFTDTQYF
TRBV7-3	TRBJ2-2	16	CASSPTGLASTGELFF
TRBV10-3	TRBJ2-5	16	CAISPGTGAHQETQYF
TRBV7-8	TRBJ2-7	13	CASSLRGGNEQYF
TRBV3-1	TRBJ2-1	15	CASSRLAGGPSEQFF
TRBV20-1	TRBJ1-2	12	CSASIPPYGYTF
TRBV29-1	TRBJ1-1	13	CRDIWARNTEAFF
TRBV12-3/TRBV12-4	TRBJ2-5	15	CASSRQVGWQETQYF
TRBV5-1	TRBJ1-1	14	CASSFPTGGTEAFF
TRBV24-1	TRBJ1-2	15	CATSPSGAGNYGYTF
TRBV6-1	TRBJ2-7	13	CASSDLAVNEQYF
TRBV4-2	TRBJ2-1	16	CASSQLASGPYNEQFF
TRBV24-1	TRBJ2-3	15	CATSDPGPNGDTQYF
TRBV7-6	TRBJ2-5	12	CASPGAQETQYF
TRBV7-3	TRBJ2-1	15	CASSTTGTGNHEQFF
TRBV10-3	TRBJ1-6	13	CAISESTGSPLHF
TRBV9	TRBJ1-2	15	CASSDPTGKHYGYTF
TRBV5-1	TRBJ2-3	17	CASSLQRATGGTDTQYF
TRBV12-3/TRBV12-4	TRBJ1-3	14	CASTRGPSGNTIYF
TRBV27	TRBJ2-2	14	CASTSDSYTGELFF
TRBV7-3	TRBJ2-1	15	CASSAGGPSYNEQFF
TRBV7-8	TRBJ1-6	17	CASSRTGGDSYNSPLHF
TRBV9	TRBJ2-1	16	CASSVVGQSSGNEQFF
TRBV5-1	TRBJ2-1	17	CASSRLVSREVYNEQFF
TRBV12-3/TRBV12-4	TRBJ2-7	15	CASSPRTSGRREQYF
TRBV5-1	TRBJ1-1	14	CASGSGGRNTEAFF
TRBV3-1	TRBJ2-2	15	CASSQVLAGAGELFF
TRBV29-1	TRBJ2-1	17	CSVEDLTSGGAVNEQFF
TRBV18	TRBJ2-1	16	CASSPSSGRYFNEQFF
TRBV15	TRBJ2-5	16	CATSTLGAGVQETQYF
TRBV7-9	TRBJ2-5	16	CASSTRSPGTWETQYF
TRBV25-1	TRBJ2-1	14	CASSERGAYNEQFF
TRBV11-2	TRBJ2-1	15	CASSITSGRPNEQFF
TRBV4-1	TRBJ2-3	13	CASSLTMADTQYF
TRBV19	TRBJ2-1	16	CASSPSGGFGYNEQFF
TRBV7-8	TRBJ2-1	20	CASSLVVWTSGTSPYNEQFF
TRBV20-1	TRBJ2-5	13	CSARDRPAETQYF
TRBV29-1	TRBJ2-2	17	CSSRGNRGAANTGELFF